A selection of T cell receptor beta chains follows, all from one sample in a study of blood T cell repertoires in COVID-19. Repertoires were generated with immunoSEQ multiplex PCR, while TCRdb's copy carries only in-frame clones and drops some. The sample has about 60,000 clones, roughly 84% seen once. Material for sequencing was peripheral blood. These receptors all come from a man between 60 and 70 years old with COVID-19, enrolled during active disease. Each CDR3 is given with its conserved first and last residue. The D gene is left open where the match is weak. A clone size is listed for some rows: how often the clone was seen (once, few, many), or a class if it is expanded.

CDR3 protein: CASSTGTGATGELFF; CDR3 DNA: TGTGCCAGCAGTACCGGGACAGGGGCCACCGGGGAGCTGTTTTTT; D gene: TRBD1; J gene: TRBJ2-2; clone size: once; V gene: TRBV6-5; CDR3 length: 15
CDR3 protein: CASSLPTGALNTEAFF; CDR3 DNA: TGTGCCAGCAGCCTTCCGACAGGGGCGCTGAACACTGAAGCTTTCTTT; D gene: TRBD1; J gene: TRBJ1-1; clone size: NA; V gene: TRBV5-4; CDR3 length: 16
CDR3 protein: CASSEYGQGAWDNSPLHF; CDR3 DNA: TGTGCCAGCAGTGAATATGGACAGGGGGCATGGGATAATTCACCCCTCCACTTT; D gene: TRBD1; J gene: TRBJ1-6; clone size: NA; V gene: TRBV6-1; CDR3 length: 18
CDR3 protein: CAIVTGVGYTF; CDR3 DNA: TGTGCCATCGTGACAGGGGTTGGCTACACCTTC; D gene: TRBD1; J gene: TRBJ1-2; clone size: few; V gene: TRBV10-3; CDR3 length: 11
CDR3 protein: CASSLVALAGLTGTDTQYF; CDR3 DNA: TGTGCCAGCAGCTTAGTGGCGTTAGCGGGGTTAACTGGCACAGATACGCAGTATTTT; D gene: TRBD2; J gene: TRBJ2-3; clone size: NA; V gene: TRBV7-2; CDR3 length: 19
CDR3 protein: CASSMTGYSEQYF; CDR3 DNA: TGTGCCAGCAGTATGACAGGGTATTCCGAGCAGTACTTC; D gene: TRBD1; J gene: TRBJ2-7; clone size: NA; V gene: TRBV6-4; CDR3 length: 13
CDR3 protein: CASSSRTSGRETQYF; CDR3 DNA: TGTGCCAGCAGCTCTCGGACTAGCGGGAGAGAGACCCAGTACTTC; D gene: TRBD2; J gene: TRBJ2-5; clone size: NA; V gene: TRBV7-2; CDR3 length: 15
CDR3 protein: CASSLSNSYNEQFF; CDR3 DNA: TGTGCCAGCAGCTTATCTAATTCCTACAATGAGCAGTTCTTC; D gene: NA; J gene: TRBJ2-1; clone size: NA; V gene: TRBV7-6; CDR3 length: 14
CDR3 protein: CASSYFLRNTEAFF; CDR3 DNA: TGTGCCAGCAGTTACTTCCTCCGGAACACTGAAGCTTTCTTT; D gene: NA; J gene: TRBJ1-1; clone size: NA; V gene: TRBV6-5; CDR3 length: 14
CDR3 protein: CASSQGLADTDTQYF; CDR3 DNA: TGTGCCAGCAGCCAAGGACTAGCGGACACAGATACGCAGTATTTT; D gene: TRBD2; J gene: TRBJ2-3; clone size: NA; V gene: TRBV3-1/TRBV3-2; CDR3 length: 15
CDR3 protein: CASSLGLTYGYTF; CDR3 DNA: TGCGCCAGCAGCCTTGGACTGACGTATGGCTACACCTTC; D gene: NA; J gene: TRBJ1-2; clone size: NA; V gene: TRBV5-1; CDR3 length: 13
CDR3 protein: CASSYSIGTPGNTIYF; CDR3 DNA: TGTGCCAGCAGTTACTCAATTGGGACTCCTGGAAACACCATATATTTT; D gene: NA; J gene: TRBJ1-3; clone size: NA; V gene: TRBV6-5; CDR3 length: 16
CDR3 protein: CASSQGLAGTSTDTQYF; CDR3 DNA: TGTGCCAGCAGCCAGGGACTAGCGGGAACTAGCACAGATACGCAGTATTTT; D gene: TRBD2; J gene: TRBJ2-3; clone size: NA; V gene: TRBV3-1/TRBV3-2; CDR3 length: 17
CDR3 protein: CASSKVGLWVNTEAFF; CDR3 DNA: TGTGCCAGCAGCAAAGTGGGACTTTGGGTGAACACTGAAGCTTTCTTT; D gene: NA; J gene: TRBJ1-1; clone size: NA; V gene: TRBV21-1; CDR3 length: 16
CDR3 protein: CAISSGEGGYTF; CDR3 DNA: TGTGCCATCAGTTCAGGGGAAGGTGGCTACACCTTC; D gene: NA; J gene: TRBJ1-2; clone size: NA; V gene: TRBV10-3; CDR3 length: 12
CDR3 protein: CASSSRGSYEQYF; CDR3 DNA: TGTGCCAGCAGTTCTCGCGGGTCCTACGAGCAGTACTTC; D gene: NA; J gene: TRBJ2-7; clone size: NA; V gene: TRBV5-6; CDR3 length: 13
CDR3 protein: CASSDEEEQYF; CDR3 DNA: TGCGCCAGCAGTGATGAGGAAGAGCAGTACTTC; D gene: NA; J gene: TRBJ2-7; clone size: NA; V gene: TRBV10-1; CDR3 length: 11
CDR3 protein: CASSRYRVLRNSPLHF; CDR3 DNA: TGTGCCAGCAGCCGTTACAGGGTTCTCCGTAATTCACCCCTCCACTTT; D gene: NA; J gene: TRBJ1-6; clone size: NA; V gene: TRBV3-1/TRBV3-2; CDR3 length: 16
CDR3 protein: CASSSRGDSGNTIYF; CDR3 DNA: TGTGCCAGCAGCTCCCGCGGTGACTCTGGAAACACCATATATTTT; D gene: NA; J gene: TRBJ1-3; clone size: NA; V gene: TRBV7-3; CDR3 length: 15
CDR3 protein: CASSLGAGSSYGYTF; CDR3 DNA: TGTGCCAGCAGCTTAGGCGCGGGTTCGAGCTATGGCTACACCTTC; D gene: NA; J gene: TRBJ1-2; clone size: once; V gene: TRBV7-6; CDR3 length: 15
CDR3 protein: CAISRDRLGTQYF; CDR3 DNA: TGTGCCATCAGTAGGGACAGACTAGGGACCCAGTACTTC; D gene: NA; J gene: TRBJ2-5; clone size: NA; V gene: TRBV10-3; CDR3 length: 13
CDR3 protein: CASSLAPQDRDGNTIYF; CDR3 DNA: TGCGCCAGCAGCTTGGCCCCCCAGGACAGGGATGGAAACACCATATATTTT; D gene: TRBD1; J gene: TRBJ1-3; clone size: once; V gene: TRBV5-1; CDR3 length: 17
CDR3 protein: CASQTGEGQPQHF; CDR3 DNA: TGTGCCAGCCAAACAGGGGAAGGTCAGCCCCAGCATTTT; D gene: TRBD1; J gene: TRBJ1-5; clone size: NA; V gene: TRBV12-3/TRBV12-4; CDR3 length: 13
CDR3 protein: CASSRRTSGGANEQFF; CDR3 DNA: TGCGCCAGCAGCAGGAGGACTAGCGGGGGGGCGAATGAGCAGTTCTTC; D gene: TRBD2; J gene: TRBJ2-1; clone size: NA; V gene: TRBV5-1; CDR3 length: 16
CDR3 protein: CASSSGTPDREGETQYF; CDR3 DNA: TGTGCCAGCAGCTCCGGGACCCCGGATCGGGAGGGAGAGACCCAGTACTTC; D gene: TRBD2; J gene: TRBJ2-5; clone size: NA; V gene: TRBV7-9; CDR3 length: 17
CDR3 protein: CARLAGGGAVDRGNQPQHF; CDR3 DNA: TGTGCCAGACTTGCCGGAGGGGGCGCGGTCGACCGGGGCAATCAGCCCCAGCATTTT; D gene: TRBD1; J gene: TRBJ1-5; clone size: NA; V gene: TRBV6-4; CDR3 length: 19
CDR3 protein: CASTSSFRGELFF; CDR3 DNA: TGTGCCAGCACCTCTTCTTTTCGCGGGGAGCTGTTTTTT; D gene: NA; J gene: TRBJ2-2; clone size: NA; V gene: TRBV6-6; CDR3 length: 13
CDR3 protein: CASSGGALDTGELFF; CDR3 DNA: TGTGCCAGCAGCGGCGGGGCGCTGGACACCGGGGAGCTGTTTTTT; D gene: NA; J gene: TRBJ2-2; clone size: NA; V gene: TRBV5-4; CDR3 length: 15
CDR3 protein: CASSLEVAGGPGSGEQYF; CDR3 DNA: TGTGCCAGCAGCTTAGAAGTAGCGGGAGGGCCGGGGTCTGGCGAGCAGTACTTC; D gene: TRBD2; J gene: TRBJ2-7; clone size: NA; V gene: TRBV7-6; CDR3 length: 18
CDR3 protein: CASSPGQITDTQYF; CDR3 DNA: TGTGCCAGCAGTCCTGGACAGATCACAGATACGCAGTATTTT; D gene: NA; J gene: TRBJ2-3; clone size: NA; V gene: TRBV28; CDR3 length: 14
CDR3 protein: CASSSTGTGGSYEQYF; CDR3 DNA: TGTGCCAGCAGTTCCACCGGGACAGGGGGGTCCTACGAGCAGTACTTC; D gene: TRBD1; J gene: TRBJ2-7; clone size: NA; V gene: TRBV6-5; CDR3 length: 16
CDR3 protein: CAWNLAVQETQYF; CDR3 DNA: TGTGCCTGGAACTTAGCGGTCCAAGAGACCCAGTACTTC; D gene: NA; J gene: TRBJ2-5; clone size: NA; V gene: TRBV30; CDR3 length: 13
CDR3 protein: CASSLDLTRGQLYEQYF; CDR3 DNA: TGCGCCAGCAGTTTAGACCTGACAAGGGGACAGCTCTACGAGCAGTACTTC; D gene: TRBD1; J gene: TRBJ2-7; clone size: NA; V gene: TRBV5-1; CDR3 length: 17
CDR3 protein: CASRALAGAGEQYF; CDR3 DNA: TGTGCCAGCAGAGCACTAGCGGGAGCAGGGGAGCAGTACTTC; D gene: TRBD2; J gene: TRBJ2-7; clone size: NA; V gene: TRBV11-1; CDR3 length: 14
CDR3 protein: CASSFPGGGYTF; CDR3 DNA: TGTGCCAGCAGCTTCCCGGGAGGTGGCTACACCTTC; D gene: NA; J gene: TRBJ1-2; clone size: NA; V gene: TRBV7-3; CDR3 length: 12
CDR3 protein: CSVEEGLAGADTQYF; CDR3 DNA: TGCAGCGTTGAGGAGGGACTAGCGGGAGCAGATACGCAGTATTTT; D gene: TRBD2; J gene: TRBJ2-3; clone size: NA; V gene: TRBV29-1; CDR3 length: 15
CDR3 protein: CASRDRGRSDGYTF; CDR3 DNA: TGTGCCAGCCGGGACAGGGGGCGCAGTGATGGCTACACCTTC; D gene: TRBD1; J gene: TRBJ1-2; clone size: NA; V gene: TRBV6-5; CDR3 length: 14
CDR3 protein: CASSPNTLVDTEAFF; CDR3 DNA: TGTGCCAGCAGCCCAAATACTTTGGTGGACACTGAAGCTTTCTTT; D gene: NA; J gene: TRBJ1-1; clone size: NA; V gene: TRBV6-5; CDR3 length: 15
CDR3 protein: CASTQAQTGNTEAFF; CDR3 DNA: TGTGCCAGCACTCAGGCCCAGACGGGAAACACTGAAGCTTTCTTT; D gene: NA; J gene: TRBJ1-1; clone size: NA; V gene: TRBV2; CDR3 length: 15
CDR3 protein: CASSLDTSSYNEQFF; CDR3 DNA: TGTGCCAGCAGCTTGGATACCAGCTCCTACAATGAGCAGTTCTTC; D gene: NA; J gene: TRBJ2-1; clone size: NA; V gene: TRBV5-4; CDR3 length: 15
CDR3 protein: CASSQPGQLEKLFF; CDR3 DNA: TGTGCCAGCAGCCAACCGGGACAGCTTGAAAAACTGTTTTTT; D gene: TRBD1; J gene: TRBJ1-4; clone size: NA; V gene: TRBV3-1/TRBV3-2; CDR3 length: 14
CDR3 protein: CASRRGQGEKLFF; CDR3 DNA: TGTGCCAGCAGAAGAGGACAGGGTGAAAAACTGTTTTTT; D gene: TRBD1; J gene: TRBJ1-4; clone size: NA; V gene: TRBV28; CDR3 length: 13
CDR3 protein: CASQGLPYNEQFF; CDR3 DNA: TGTGCCAGCCAGGGCCTCCCCTACAATGAGCAGTTCTTC; D gene: NA; J gene: TRBJ2-1; clone size: NA; V gene: TRBV2; CDR3 length: 13
CDR3 protein: CASSPHRAEAFF; CDR3 DNA: TGTGCCAGCAGTCCTCACAGGGCTGAAGCTTTCTTT; D gene: NA; J gene: TRBJ1-1; clone size: NA; V gene: TRBV28; CDR3 length: 12
CDR3 protein: CASSFQGQAYNEQFF; CDR3 DNA: TGCGCCAGCAGCTTTCAGGGACAGGCTTACAATGAGCAGTTCTTC; D gene: TRBD1; J gene: TRBJ2-1; clone size: NA; V gene: TRBV5-1; CDR3 length: 15
CDR3 protein: CSARGSSFYNSPLHF; CDR3 DNA: TGCAGCGCCAGGGGCAGTTCGTTTTATAATTCACCCCTCCACTTT; D gene: NA; J gene: TRBJ1-6; clone size: NA; V gene: TRBV29-1; CDR3 length: 15
CDR3 protein: CASSPPRKTQHF; CDR3 DNA: TGTGCCAGTAGTCCGCCGAGGAAAACCCAGCATTTT; D gene: NA; J gene: TRBJ1-5; clone size: NA; V gene: TRBV19; CDR3 length: 12
CDR3 protein: CASSRAGGATNEKLFF; CDR3 DNA: TGCGCCAGCAGCCGAGCAGGCGGGGCCACTAATGAAAAACTGTTTTTT; D gene: NA; J gene: TRBJ1-4; clone size: NA; V gene: TRBV5-1; CDR3 length: 16
CDR3 protein: CASSLIDRQETQYF; CDR3 DNA: TGTGCCAGCAGCTTAATCGACAGACAAGAGACCCAGTACTTC; D gene: NA; J gene: TRBJ2-5; clone size: few; V gene: TRBV7-9; CDR3 length: 14
CDR3 protein: CASSQDMNTGELFF; CDR3 DNA: TGTGCCAGCAGCCAAGATATGAACACCGGGGAGCTGTTTTTT; D gene: NA; J gene: TRBJ2-2; clone size: NA; V gene: TRBV3-1/TRBV3-2; CDR3 length: 14
CDR3 protein: CASTWTGEGSPLHF; CDR3 DNA: TGTGCCAGCACTTGGACAGGGGAAGGTTCACCCCTCCACTTT; D gene: TRBD1; J gene: TRBJ1-6; clone size: NA; V gene: TRBV28; CDR3 length: 14
CDR3 protein: CASSQRPGQSTYEQYF; CDR3 DNA: TGTGCCAGCAGCCAGAGACCGGGACAGTCTACCTACGAGCAGTACTTC; D gene: TRBD1; J gene: TRBJ2-7; clone size: NA; V gene: TRBV28; CDR3 length: 16
CDR3 protein: CASSPNWRALSGADTQYF; CDR3 DNA: TGTGCCAGCAGCCCTAACTGGCGGGCGCTCTCAGGCGCAGATACGCAGTATTTT; D gene: NA; J gene: TRBJ2-3; clone size: NA; V gene: TRBV5-6; CDR3 length: 18
CDR3 protein: CAWSPGAQPQHF; CDR3 DNA: TGTGCCTGGAGCCCCGGAGCACAGCCCCAGCATTTT; D gene: NA; J gene: TRBJ1-5; clone size: NA; V gene: TRBV30; CDR3 length: 12